Listed below are T cell receptor beta chains from one sample, sequenced in a study of technical replicates of blood from four donors. Libraries were prepared by immunoSEQ multiplex PCR; TCRdb keeps only in-frame clonotypes and omits some of them. Found here are about 97,000 clones, about 95% of them singletons; the top ten hold 0.25% to 0.35%. Sequenced sample: T cells isolated from PBMCs. Source of these receptors: a human donor in good health. CDR3s include the opening cysteine and the closing phenylalanine or tryptophan. The order of the fields is clone size, J gene, D gene, V gene, CDR3 DNA, CDR3 protein. A D gene is named only where the DNA matches it firmly. Only part of the rows carry a size: once, few, many, or a class if the clone is expanded.

clone size: NA; J gene: TRBJ1-4; D gene: TRBD1; V gene: TRBV7-8; CDR3 DNA: TGTGCCAGCAGCACAAGGACAGGAGCCAGCGAAAAACTGTTTTTT; CDR3 protein: CASSTRTGASEKLFF
clone size: once; J gene: TRBJ2-3; D gene: NA; V gene: TRBV19; CDR3 DNA: TGTGCCAGTAGTATGAATGAGGGTTTTATCGCAGATACGCAGTATTTT; CDR3 protein: CASSMNEGFIADTQYF
clone size: NA; J gene: TRBJ1-1; D gene: NA; V gene: TRBV27; CDR3 DNA: TGTGCCAGCAGTTTATCGTACGGGGAGGGGGGGCGTGAAGCTTTCTTT; CDR3 protein: CASSLSYGEGGREAFF
clone size: NA; J gene: TRBJ2-7; D gene: TRBD2; V gene: TRBV10-3; CDR3 DNA: TGTGCCATCAGCCCTGTTACTAGCGGAAGCTACGAGCAGTACTTC; CDR3 protein: CAISPVTSGSYEQYF
clone size: NA; J gene: TRBJ2-3; D gene: NA; V gene: TRBV15; CDR3 DNA: TGTGCCACCAGCAGAGACGGCGGGGAGGATACGCAGTATTTT; CDR3 protein: CATSRDGGEDTQYF
clone size: NA; J gene: TRBJ1-1; D gene: TRBD1; V gene: TRBV9; CDR3 DNA: TGTGCCAGCAGCGTGGGACAGGGCCCCCAAGTAGCTTTCTTT; CDR3 protein: CASSVGQGPQVAFF
clone size: NA; J gene: TRBJ2-1; D gene: TRBD2; V gene: TRBV11-1; CDR3 DNA: TGTGCCAGCAGCTTGGGACTAGCGGGAACAAGGAATGAGCAGTTCTTC; CDR3 protein: CASSLGLAGTRNEQFF
clone size: NA; J gene: TRBJ1-5; D gene: NA; V gene: TRBV6-5; CDR3 DNA: TGTGCCAGCAGTCTGGGGGCTAGAGGCAATCAGCCCCAGCATTTT; CDR3 protein: CASSLGARGNQPQHF
clone size: NA; J gene: TRBJ2-2; D gene: NA; V gene: TRBV9; CDR3 DNA: TGTGCCAGCAGCCAAAGAGGGACTGGGGGAGCCGGGGAGCTGTTTTTT; CDR3 protein: CASSQRGTGGAGELFF
clone size: NA; J gene: TRBJ2-7; D gene: NA; V gene: TRBV11-3; CDR3 DNA: TGTGCCAGCAGCTTAGATACTAGCCTCCCCTCCTACGAGCAGTACTTC; CDR3 protein: CASSLDTSLPSYEQYF
clone size: once; J gene: TRBJ1-4; D gene: TRBD1; V gene: TRBV6-5; CDR3 DNA: TGTGCCAGCAGTTACTCCGGGACAGGGCGAGGAAAACTGTTTTTT; CDR3 protein: CASSYSGTGRGKLFF
clone size: NA; J gene: TRBJ1-2; D gene: NA; V gene: TRBV6-5; CDR3 DNA: TGTGCCAGCAGTTACTCGACGGGAGGCGATGGCTACACCTTC; CDR3 protein: CASSYSTGGDGYTF
clone size: NA; J gene: TRBJ2-2; D gene: TRBD2; V gene: TRBV30; CDR3 DNA: TGTGCCTGGAGTCTACTAGCGGGAGGGGCCGGGGAGCTGTTTTTT; CDR3 protein: CAWSLLAGGAGELFF
clone size: NA; J gene: TRBJ2-7; D gene: NA; V gene: TRBV9; CDR3 DNA: TGTGCCAGCAGCGTAGGATACACCTACGAGCAGTACTTC; CDR3 protein: CASSVGYTYEQYF
clone size: NA; J gene: TRBJ1-1; D gene: NA; V gene: TRBV6-1; CDR3 DNA: TGTGCCAGCAGTGAGGACATACTAGCTTTCTTT; CDR3 protein: CASSEDILAFF
clone size: NA; J gene: TRBJ2-7; D gene: NA; V gene: TRBV27; CDR3 DNA: TGTGCCAGCAGTTTACAGAGGACAGTCCCCTACGAGCAGTACTTC; CDR3 protein: CASSLQRTVPYEQYF
clone size: NA; J gene: TRBJ2-7; D gene: NA; V gene: TRBV6-5; CDR3 DNA: TGTGCCAGCAGTTTGGAGACTTCCAGCTCCTACGAGCAGTACTTC; CDR3 protein: CASSLETSSSYEQYF
clone size: NA; J gene: TRBJ1-3; D gene: NA; V gene: TRBV11-2; CDR3 DNA: TGTGCCAGCAGCCTCATGGGGGGACCCCCGTCTGGAAACACCATATATTTT; CDR3 protein: CASSLMGGPPSGNTIYF
clone size: once; J gene: TRBJ1-5; D gene: TRBD1; V gene: TRBV6-5; CDR3 DNA: TGTGCCAGCAGCCTGAGGGGGCAGGATCAGCCCCAGCATTTT; CDR3 protein: CASSLRGQDQPQHF
clone size: NA; J gene: TRBJ2-3; D gene: TRBD2; V gene: TRBV10-2; CDR3 DNA: TGCGCCAGCGAGGGACTAGCGGAGGGGGTAGATACGCAGTATTTT; CDR3 protein: CASEGLAEGVDTQYF
clone size: once; J gene: TRBJ1-5; D gene: NA; V gene: TRBV18; CDR3 DNA: TGTGCCAGCTCACGGGCAGCGGGTTGGAGCAATCAGCCCCAGCATTTT; CDR3 protein: CASSRAAGWSNQPQHF
clone size: NA; J gene: TRBJ1-2; D gene: NA; V gene: TRBV13; CDR3 DNA: TGTGCCAGCAGCTTAGTCCGAGGTTCCTATGGCTACACCTTC; CDR3 protein: CASSLVRGSYGYTF
clone size: NA; J gene: TRBJ2-2; D gene: NA; V gene: TRBV19; CDR3 DNA: TGTGCCAGTAGTATCAACGGGGGAACCGGGGAGCTGTTTTTT; CDR3 protein: CASSINGGTGELFF
clone size: NA; J gene: TRBJ1-3; D gene: NA; V gene: TRBV15; CDR3 DNA: TGTGCCACCAGCAACCTTCCCGTAGCCCCTGGAAACACCATATATTTT; CDR3 protein: CATSNLPVAPGNTIYF
clone size: NA; J gene: TRBJ2-1; D gene: TRBD2; V gene: TRBV5-1; CDR3 DNA: TGCGCCAGCAGCCGGGGACTAGTCAGGGGACACAATGAGCAGTTCTTC; CDR3 protein: CASSRGLVRGHNEQFF
clone size: NA; J gene: TRBJ2-7; D gene: NA; V gene: TRBV27; CDR3 DNA: TGTGCCAGCAGTTTCGGTCCTTCTGCGTACGAGCAGTACTTC; CDR3 protein: CASSFGPSAYEQYF
clone size: NA; J gene: TRBJ1-2; D gene: NA; V gene: TRBV7-2; CDR3 DNA: TGTGCCAGCAGCTTAGACAGTACTGTTCAAGGTGGCTACACCTTC; CDR3 protein: CASSLDSTVQGGYTF
clone size: NA; J gene: TRBJ2-1; D gene: TRBD2; V gene: TRBV27; CDR3 DNA: TGTGCCAGCAAGGGGACTAGCGGGAGAAATGAGCAGTTCTTC; CDR3 protein: CASKGTSGRNEQFF
clone size: NA; J gene: TRBJ2-2; D gene: NA; V gene: TRBV18; CDR3 DNA: TGTGCCAGCTCACCGGGGGCCAGAGCGAACACCGGGGAGCTGTTTTTT; CDR3 protein: CASSPGARANTGELFF
clone size: NA; J gene: TRBJ2-7; D gene: TRBD1; V gene: TRBV7-2; CDR3 DNA: TGTGCCAGCACCCCTTGGGGACAGGCCAAAGAGCAGTACTTC; CDR3 protein: CASTPWGQAKEQYF
clone size: NA; J gene: TRBJ2-2; D gene: TRBD1; V gene: TRBV5-4; CDR3 DNA: TGTGCCAGCAGCACCGGACAGGCACGCACCGGGGAGCTGTTTTTT; CDR3 protein: CASSTGQARTGELFF
clone size: NA; J gene: TRBJ1-1; D gene: NA; V gene: TRBV30; CDR3 DNA: TGTGCCTTAGGACAGAACACTGAAGCTTTCTTT; CDR3 protein: CALGQNTEAFF
clone size: NA; J gene: TRBJ2-1; D gene: NA; V gene: TRBV27; CDR3 DNA: TGTGCCAGCAGCCCCCAAGGCCTAGCGTACAATGAGCAGTTCTTC; CDR3 protein: CASSPQGLAYNEQFF
clone size: NA; J gene: TRBJ2-7; D gene: NA; V gene: TRBV5-4; CDR3 DNA: TGTGCCAGCAGCTTGGTACAGGGTAGCGAGCAGTACTTC; CDR3 protein: CASSLVQGSEQYF
clone size: NA; J gene: TRBJ2-5; D gene: TRBD2; V gene: TRBV15; CDR3 DNA: TGTGCCACCAGCAGATCGCTAGCGGGAGAGACCCAGTACTTC; CDR3 protein: CATSRSLAGETQYF
clone size: NA; J gene: TRBJ2-1; D gene: TRBD2; V gene: TRBV25-1; CDR3 DNA: TGTGCCAGCAGTGACCTGCCCTTGACTAGCGGGAAGGACAATGAGCAGTTCTTC; CDR3 protein: CASSDLPLTSGKDNEQFF
clone size: NA; J gene: TRBJ2-2; D gene: NA; V gene: TRBV28; CDR3 DNA: TGTGCCAGCAGTTTAGGACGGGGGACTACCGGGGAGCTGTTTTTT; CDR3 protein: CASSLGRGTTGELFF
clone size: NA; J gene: TRBJ2-3; D gene: NA; V gene: TRBV19; CDR3 DNA: TGTGCCAGTAGTATCGGGAGAGGCACAGATACGCAGTATTTT; CDR3 protein: CASSIGRGTDTQYF
clone size: NA; J gene: TRBJ1-4; D gene: NA; V gene: TRBV30; CDR3 DNA: TGTGCCTGGAGCAGGGGCGACGAAAAACTGTTTTTT; CDR3 protein: CAWSRGDEKLFF